Given below is one T cell receptor beta chain in context. TCRdb itself ran the 5' RACE reads through MiXCR, one entry per CDR3 protein. Of some 320,000 distinct CDR3 sequences in the sample, around 15% were seen once. These data belong to a study of T-cell memory formation after mild COVID-19. After removal of 6 bases from V and 0 bases from J, the junction contained 8 bases not matched to a gene. The CDR3 is 16 amino acids. Germline V gives CDR1 MNHEY, CDR2 SVGEGT. This TCR was recovered from a man aged 18 to 30 who had mild COVID-19 (a few samples of this study predate the infection). Cell type and time point are not known. The chain recombines TRBV6-2 or TRBV6-3 with TRBJ1-3; 7 bases are a match to TRBD1. The sequencing input was PBMCs or a T cell subset sorted from them (not recorded which). This chain's CDR3 is CASRPSGQDSGNTIYF. The CDR3 DNA follows: TGTGCCAGCAGACCGAGCGGACAGGACTCTGGAAACACCATATATTTT.